The clone carrying this TCR beta chain showed up just once. The antigen is not known. Regarding treatment: around 19 received Ad26.COV2.S at low or high dose, single or two shots; five or six received placebo; per-sample allocation not given. Vaccine and placebo recipients were sampled on day 63 after the first injection. Only in-frame clones appear in the TCRdb table, and some are missing; sequencing was by immunoSEQ multiplex PCR. Of 300,000 to 400,000 clones listed, approximately 81% were seen once; the top ten hold roughly 3.3%. The data originate from a study of Ad26.COV2.S vaccination and SARS-CoV-2 variants. Findings and limits, study-wide: Similar non-spike TCR breadth was observed in recipients of vaccine and of placebo.

Deletions cut 0 bases from V and 2 bases from J, with 9 bases between. This CDR3 region has 14 residues. CDR1 and CDR2 from the germline V gene are SGDLS and YYNGEE. The clonotype originates from a person aged 18 to 59 who received the Ad26.COV2.S COVID-19 vaccine or a placebo. Specimen: peripheral blood, collected in a trial of Ad26.COV2.S vaccine versus placebo. V and J are TRBV9 and TRBJ2-7, with unresolved D. The CDR3 DNA is TGTGCCAGCAGCGTAGGCTATATTCCCTACGAGCAGTACTTC. Protein sequence: CASSVGYIPYEQYF.